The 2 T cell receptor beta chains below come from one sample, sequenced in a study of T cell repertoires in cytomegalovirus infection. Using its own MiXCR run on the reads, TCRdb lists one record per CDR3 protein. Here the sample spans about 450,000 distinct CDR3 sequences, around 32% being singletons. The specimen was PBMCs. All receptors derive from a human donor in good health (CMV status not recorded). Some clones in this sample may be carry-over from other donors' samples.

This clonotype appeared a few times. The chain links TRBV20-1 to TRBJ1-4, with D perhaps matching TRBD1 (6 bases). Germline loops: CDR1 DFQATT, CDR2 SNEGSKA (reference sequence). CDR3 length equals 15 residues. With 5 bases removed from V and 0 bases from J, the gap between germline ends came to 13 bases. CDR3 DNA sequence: TGCAGTGCTCCTGACAGGCGAACAACTAATGAAAAACTGTTTTTT. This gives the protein CSAPDRRTTNEKLFF.

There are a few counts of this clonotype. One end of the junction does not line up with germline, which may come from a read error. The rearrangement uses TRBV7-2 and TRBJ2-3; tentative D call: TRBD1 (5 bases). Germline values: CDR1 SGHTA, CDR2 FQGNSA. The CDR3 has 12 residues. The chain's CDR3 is CASSLDTNTQYF. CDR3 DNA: TGTGCCAGCAGCTTGGACACAAATACGCAGTATTTT. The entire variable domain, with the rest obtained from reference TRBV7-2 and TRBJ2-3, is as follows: GAGVSQSPSNKVTEKGKDVELRCDPISGHTALYWYRQSLGQGLEFLIYFQGNSAPDKSGLPSDRFSAERTGGSVSTLTIQRTQQEDSAVYLCASSLDTNTQYFGPGTRLTVL.